What follows are 7 T cell receptor beta chains derived from one specimen sequenced in a study of vaccination effects on CD4 cells after COVID-19. No antigen has been identified for these receptors. Isolation of CD4+ T cells took place after less than twelve days of culture. The protocol was immunoSEQ multiplex PCR, while the TCRdb copy is restricted to in-frame clones and leaves out a portion. The sample carries about 76,000 clones, 75% to 80% recorded once. This specimen was CD4+ T cells from PBMCs cultured without peptide, taken before COVID-19 vaccination. The receptors come from a human donor who received a COVID-19 vaccine.

The V gene is TRBV2, the J gene TRBJ2-1, with 7 bases lining up with TRBD2. This CDR3 spans 15 amino acids. The V segment lost 6 bases and the J segment 3 bases; nucleotides outside the gene matches: 8. Germline CDR1 SNHLY, CDR2 FYNNEI. The CDR3 DNA follows: TGTGCCAGCAGAGGCCGGGGCGGGGGCTACAATGAGCAGTTCTTC. This sequence encodes CASRGRGGGYNEQFF.

V is TRBV21-1 and J is TRBJ1-2. TRBV21-1 is described as a pseudogene. The CDR3 loop spans 16 amino acids. CDR3 sequence reads: CASSKVGSKFNYGYTF. The CDR3 DNA follows: TGTGCCAGCAGCAAAGTAGGTAGCAAGTTTAACTATGGCTACACCTTC.

This sequence joins TRBV6-4 and TRBJ1-6; D call uncertain. The CDR3 covers 15 residues. The germline CDR1 and CDR2 sequences are MRHNA and SNTAGT. Trimming cost V 2 bases and J 1 base, with 6 bases left between them. The CDR3 protein is CASSDTGSYNSPLHF. As DNA, the CDR3 is TGTGCCAGCAGTGACACCGGATCCTATAATTCACCCCTCCACTTT.

This clone appeared a single time. The J gene is TRBJ2-2, the V gene TRBV4-1, with a weak D call TRBD1 (6 bases). The CDR3 sequence is 15 residues long. Trimming took 1 base from V and 5 from J, leaving 11 bases between them. The germline CDR1 and CDR2 sequences are MGHRA and YSYEKL. The CDR3 sequence: CASSQARTVTGELFF. CDR3 nucleotide sequence: TGCGCCAGCAGCCAAGCTCGGACAGTAACCGGGGAGCTGTTTTTT.

V gene TRBV6-1 combines with J gene TRBJ1-1; D is possibly TRBD1 (5 bases). This CDR3 contains 14 residues. Germline CDR1 is MNHNS and CDR2 is SASEGT. Trimming cost V 2 bases and J 8 bases, with 15 bases left between them. CDR3 DNA sequence: TGTGCCAGCAGTGAAAAGGTGGCGGGGGGGGAAGCTTTCTTT. Its translation: CASSEKVAGGEAFF.

This clone was picked up a small number of times. The rearrangement uses TRBV10-1 and TRBJ1-1; a possible D gene is TRBD1 (5 bases). This CDR3 has 16 residues. The germline V gene has CDR1 WNHNN and CDR2 SYGVQD (reference sequence). With 0 bases removed from V and 5 bases from J, the gap between germline ends came to 16 bases. CDR3 sequence: CASSESDPGDGTEAFF. The CDR3 DNA is TGCGCCAGCAGTGAGTCCGACCCTGGGGACGGGACTGAAGCTTTCTTT.

The chain joins TRBV5-1 to TRBJ2-2; 9 bases match TRBD2. The J segment lost 1 base and the V segment lost 2 bases, leaving 3 bases of the junction unmatched. The CDR3 consists of 16 residues. The germline V gene encodes CDR1 SGHRS and CDR2 YFSETQ. The chain's CDR3 is CASSFLAGWNTGELFF. The CDR3 DNA reads TGCGCCAGCAGCTTCCTAGCGGGGTGGAACACCGGGGAGCTGTTTTTT.